Listed here is a single TCR beta chain. This clonotype was picked up one time. Its recognized antigen is unknown. Being one base from a much bigger clone, this may be a read error. The TCR beta CDR3 regions were amplified from the RNA transcripts. For the first round of RT-PCR on the TCR CDR3, the HTBI primer set was used together with the Qiagen OneStep RT-PCR kit. Libraries were constructed in a second round of multiplex PCR, after which size selection and purification were performed. The libraries were sequenced on an Illumina HiSeq2000 using paired-end 100 bp reads. For the original study's pipeline: Raw data were processed with SOAPnuke, discarding reads with adapters, uncalled bases, mean Phred below 15, or no exact constant-primer or identifier match. High-quality paired reads were merged using COPE v1.2.5, and each unique nucleotide sequence was defined as a clonotype. MiTCR v1.1 was used to align the clonotypes against IMGT TRBV, TRBD and TRBJ reference segments. Analysis was restricted to V-J combinations with a frequency above 0.0001, which covered roughly 99% of repertoires. The TCS score was defined as the ratio of F50 (clonal expansion) to E x V (chaos), calculated using BLOSUM62-based TCRdist between CDR3 peptides within each V-J. Welch's t-statistics and random forest reduced 500 to 550 V-J features to roughly 13, which were used in a naive Bayes classifier (R e1071). Clones were called with MiXCR by TCRdb after fastp trimmed the public reads at Q25, and only in-frame beta chains were retained. Rows matching on CDR3 protein sequence are summarized as one entry with the most common DNA and genes. The authors' filters were not applied to this entry. The sample profile shows fewer than 500,000 distinct CDR3 sequences; approximately 14% of them were found once. The ten largest clones represent roughly 13% of the sample.

Ophthalmopathy patients had moderately to severely active disease, with a Clinical Activity Score of 3 or more, a NOSPECS grade of 4 or more, and a disease duration of less than 3 months. Patients with uncontrolled infections, other autoimmune diseases, pregnancy or lactation were excluded. Diagnoses were based on clinical symptoms, serum thyroxine and TRAb, thyroid ultrasound and orbital computed tomography. Ficoll-Paque density gradient centrifugation was used to isolate PBMCs from around 10 ml of fresh peripheral blood. Total RNA was extracted with Trizol reagent, and quality was checked on an Agilent 2100 Bioanalyzer. This sample is part of a study of T cells in Graves' hyperthyroidism and ophthalmopathy (dated by TCRdb to the late 2010s). The study in broad terms: Peripheral blood samples were taken at the time of initial diagnosis, prior to any treatment. Whether ophthalmopathy could be predicted prospectively was tested in an independent validation cohort made up of 18 hyperthyroidism patients plus 17 patients who later progressed to ophthalmopathy. Following sampling, methimazole starting at 30 mg daily was given to hyperthyroidism patients, and high-dose intravenous methylprednisolone was given to ophthalmopathy patients. TCR V-J signatures able to tell the groups apart were searched for in a discovery cohort of approximately 95 patients, of whom roughly 42 had Graves' ophthalmopathy and about 60 had stable Graves' hyperthyroidism. The paper reports TCR Vbeta CDR3 sequencing of roughly 140 peripheral blood samples: around 45 ophthalmopathy, under 80 hyperthyroidism and around 17 progressor patients. In addition, the study compared T-cell repertoires in thyroid tissue and in blood from about 6 Graves' hyperthyroidism patients. The 100 discovery patients were randomly split 7:3 into training and test sets. Here is what the overall study found, with its caveats: A 13 V-J signature model separated ophthalmopathy from stable hyperthyroidism, with approximately 87% sensitivity and approximately 81% specificity in cross-validation and 80%/75% in testing. In validation, the model predicted progression to ophthalmopathy with 55% to 71% sensitivity and roughly 75% specificity, a median of approximately 6.7 months before onset. Most expanded thyroid clonotypes (frequency above 0.001) were also detected in blood, a finding suggesting that blood repertoires may reflect thyroid immune responses. No statistical method was used to fix the sample size in advance, and group allocation was not hidden from the investigators.

The TCR was taken from a man aged 18-30 years with Graves' ophthalmopathy. Material for sequencing was blood.

In nucleotides, the sequence is TGTGCCAGCAGCTTGGACCGGGGCGGCGAGCAGTTCTTC. This gives the protein CASSLDRGGEQFF. Rearrangement joined TRBV28 to TRBJ2-1; the D call could be TRBD1 or TRBD2, with each sharing 5 bases. Including the terminal cysteine and phenylalanine, the CDR3 comprises 13 residues. The kept DNA is CDR3 alone, 39 bases in frame from the first base. Sequences MDHEN (CDR1) and SYDVKM (CDR2) are obtained from the germline V gene. V is pared back by 6 bases and J by 10 bases, with 16 bases lying between the germline termini.